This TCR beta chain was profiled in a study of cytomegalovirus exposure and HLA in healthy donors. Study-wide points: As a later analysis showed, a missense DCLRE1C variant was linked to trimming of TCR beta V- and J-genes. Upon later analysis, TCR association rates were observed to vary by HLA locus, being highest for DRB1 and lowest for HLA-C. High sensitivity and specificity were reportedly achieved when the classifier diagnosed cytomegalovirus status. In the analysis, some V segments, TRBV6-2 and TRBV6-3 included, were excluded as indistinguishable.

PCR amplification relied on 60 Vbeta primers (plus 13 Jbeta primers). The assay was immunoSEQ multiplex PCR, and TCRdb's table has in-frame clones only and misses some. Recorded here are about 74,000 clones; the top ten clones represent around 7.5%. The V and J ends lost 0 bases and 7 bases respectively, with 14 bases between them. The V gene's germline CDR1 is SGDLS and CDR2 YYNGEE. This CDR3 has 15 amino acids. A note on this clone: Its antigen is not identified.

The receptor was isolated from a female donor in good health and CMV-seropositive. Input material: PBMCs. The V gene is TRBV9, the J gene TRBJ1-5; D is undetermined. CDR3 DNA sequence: TGTGCCAGCAGCGTAGGGATGAGGGAAAACCAGCCCCAGCATTTT. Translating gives CASSVGMRENQPQHF.